The clone carrying this TCR beta chain was detected only once. Its matching antigen is unknown. Germline V gene lookup returns CDR1 SGDLS and CDR2 YYNGEE. With 4 bases clipped from V and 3 bases from J, the junction kept 8 bases outside the gene matches. This CDR3 has 16 residues. Primers: 60 Vbeta forward and 13 Jbeta reverse. Repertoires were generated with immunoSEQ multiplex PCR, while TCRdb's copy carries only in-frame clones and drops some. The sample lists 150,000 to 200,000 clones, around 75% occurring once. The data were taken from a study of cytomegalovirus exposure and HLA in healthy donors. Study information: HLA-typed donors were the source of around 85 million unique TCRs held in an early data release.

Whole-study findings and limits: Some 17,000 TCR beta sequences were associated with HLA alleles at 0.05 false discovery rate in a later analysis. With later analysis, a missense DCLRE1C variant became linked to TCR beta V- and J-gene trimming.

The CMV serostatus of this donor went unrecorded. The genes are TRBV9 and TRBJ2-1; the match to TRBD2 covers 9 bases. The receptor's source is a human donor in good health. Sequencing input: PBMCs. The CDR3 DNA sequence: TGTGCCAGCAGCCCCAGCGGGGGGTCAATCTACAATGAGCAGTTCTTC. This gives the protein CASSPSGGSIYNEQFF. Supplemented by reference TRBV9 and TRBJ2-1, the full variable domain reads DSGVTQTPKHLITATGQRVTLRCSPRSGDLSVYWYQQSLDQGLQFLIQYYNGEERAKGNILERFSAQQFPDLHSELNLSSLELGDSALYFCASSPSGGSIYNEQFFGPGTRLTVL.